This passage covers 13 T cell receptor beta chains from one sample sequenced in a study of identical twins. TCRdb fed the 5' RACE reads into MiXCR, producing one record per CDR3 protein. The table lists about 920,000 distinct CDR3 sequences, about 12% of them singletons, with under 2% in the top ten. These data were likewise used in another study, on yellow fever vaccine responses in identical twins.

The sequenced sample was PBMCs. These receptors were collected from a young woman in good health.

This sequence joins TRBV29-1 and TRBJ2-2, with D uncertain. Germline values: CDR1 SQVTM, CDR2 ANQGSEA. The V and J ends lost 7 bases and 0 bases respectively, with 9 bases between them. The CDR3 runs to 13 residues. CDR3 sequence (DNA): TGCAGCGCCGCCCCCCCGAACACCGGGGAGCTGTTTTTT. Its protein is CSAAPPNTGELFF.

This clonotype turned up a few times. V is TRBV12-3 or TRBV12-4 and J is TRBJ2-7, with 10 bases identical to TRBD1. Losses at the gene ends were 3 bases for V and 6 bases for J; bases not matched to a gene: 8. This CDR3 has 15 residues. The CDR3: CASSFGGTGVGEQYF. As DNA, the CDR3 is TGTGCCAGCAGTTTTGGAGGGACAGGGGTCGGCGAGCAGTACTTC.

This clonotype was picked up a small number of times. This rearrangement joins TRBV5-1 to TRBJ2-7; TRBD1 matches 8 bases. Germline V gene data show CDR1 as SGHRS and CDR2 as YFSETQ. The CDR3 contains 15 residues. Germline trimming cut 0 bases from V and 7 bases from J; bases unmatched to any gene: 9. Here the CDR3 DNA reads TGCGCCAGCAGCTTGGAATACAGGGGGTTGGGGGAGCAGTACGTC. It encodes CASSLEYRGLGEQYV.

In its sample, this clonotype was seen a few times. The chain links TRBV20-1 to TRBJ1-2; D not certain. Trimming removed 4 bases at V and 6 bases at J, with 9 bases between. CDR3 length: 11 residues. CDR1 is DFQATT, CDR2 SNEGSKA, per germline (reference sequence). For the CDR3, the DNA is TGCAGTGCTACATGGACTGATGGCTACACCTTC. Protein: CSATWTDGYTF.

The V and J genes are TRBV12-3 or TRBV12-4 and TRBJ2-5; 10 bases agree with TRBD1. The CDR3 length is 18 residues. The V segment lost 2 bases and the J segment 4 bases; nucleotides outside the gene matches: 13. Here the CDR3 DNA reads TGTGCCAGCAGTTTATCCCCCCCGGGACAGGGGATGTCAGAGACCCAGTACTTC. Its protein is CASSLSPPGQGMSETQYF.

About this clonotype itself: Possible read error: a much larger clone is one base away. V and J are TRBV5-1 and TRBJ2-1; 7 bases line up with TRBD1. The CDR3 covers 17 residues. Germline CDR1 is SGHRS and CDR2 is YFSETQ. DNA of the CDR3: TGCGCCAGCAGCTCCGGAGGACAGGCCCCGTCCTACAATGAGCGGTTCTTC. Protein: CASSSGGQAPSYNERFF.

The CDR3 coding sequence is TGTGCCAGCAGCTTTGCTCTAGCGCCCACCGGGGAGCTGTTTTTT. This sequence encodes CASSFALAPTGELFF. V and J are TRBV7-6 and TRBJ2-2, with D perhaps matching TRBD2 (6 bases). V was cut by 3 bases and J by 4 bases, with 12 bases left in between. In germline, CDR1 is SGHVS, CDR2 FNYEAQ. There are 15 residues in the CDR3.

This clonotype appeared a few times. The J gene is TRBJ1-5, the V gene TRBV28, with a weak D call TRBD1 (5 bases). CDR3 length equals 15 residues. From germline, CDR1 is MDHEN and CDR2 SYDVKM. V was clipped by 5 bases and J by 0 bases, with 11 bases between them. The CDR3, as DNA: TGTGCCAGCAGTAGCGCAGGGTCTAGCAATCAGCCCCAGCATTTT. This sequence encodes CASSSAGSSNQPQHF.

The rearrangement links TRBV19 to TRBJ1-5; D may be TRBD1 (6 bases). The CDR3 totals 16 residues. V gave up 4 bases and J gave up 0 bases, with 13 bases separating them. The V gene's germline CDR1 is LNHDA and CDR2 SQIVND (reference sequence). The CDR3 coding sequence is TGTGCCAGTAGTACCGGGACATCTTATAGCAATCAGCCCCAGCATTTT. It encodes CASSTGTSYSNQPQHF.

CDR3 region: CASSQNRGWGTEAFF. The CDR3 nucleotides are TGTGCCAGCAGCCAAAACAGGGGATGGGGGACTGAAGCTTTCTTT. V is TRBV14 and J is TRBJ1-1, with 7 positions matching TRBD1. Germline V lookup: CDR1 SGHDN, CDR2 FVKESK. The CDR3 contains 15 residues. The J segment lost 5 bases and the V segment lost 2 bases, leaving 8 bases of the junction unmatched.

The V gene is TRBV5-4, the J gene TRBJ2-1, with TRBD1 matching 7 bases. Germline V gene lookup returns CDR1 SGHNT and CDR2 YYREEE (reference sequence). The V gene end was trimmed by 4 bases and the J gene end by 0 bases; junction bases not matched to a gene: 7. The CDR3 is 16 residues long. CDR3 in amino acids: CASSNPGQLSYNEQFF. DNA of the CDR3: TGTGCCAGCAGCAATCCGGGACAGCTCTCCTACAATGAGCAGTTCTTC. Drawing the rest from reference TRBV5-4 and TRBJ2-1, the complete variable domain is ETGVTQSPTHLIKTRGQQVTLRCSSQSGHNTVSWYQQALGQGPQFIFQYYREEENGRGNFPPRFSGLQFPNYSSELNVNALELDDSALYLCASSNPGQLSYNEQFFGPGTRLTVL.

V is TRBV2 and J is TRBJ1-3, with D hard to call. This CDR3 contains 13 residues. Trimming removed 8 bases at V and 0 bases at J, with 8 bases between. Germline CDR1 reads SNHLY; CDR2 reads FYNNEI. CDR3 in DNA: TGTGCCAGCCAACGGGACTCTGGAAACACCATATATTTT. Encoded protein: CASQRDSGNTIYF.

The V call is TRBV20-1, the J call TRBJ2-4; perhaps TRBD1 as D (5 bases). The CDR3 spans 17 residues. Germline CDR1 is DFQATT and CDR2 is SNEGSKA (reference sequence). V lost 5 bases, J lost 0 bases, and 20 bases lay in between. The CDR3 protein is CSAQKGPDTAAKNIQYF. Written as DNA, the CDR3 is TGCAGTGCTCAAAAGGGCCCGGACACCGCAGCCAAAAACATTCAGTACTTC.